A single sample is the source of the 21 T cell receptor beta chains below, sequenced in a study of blood T cell repertoires in COVID-19. The data were produced by immunoSEQ multiplex PCR, yet TCRdb's version contains in-frame clones alone and is incomplete. The sample holds around 310,000 clones; nearly 90% are singletons and the top ten take approximately 0.98%. Sequencing was performed on peripheral blood. The receptor source for this set is a woman aged 40 to 55 with COVID-19, enrolled during active disease.

The rearrangement links TRBV20-1 to TRBJ1-6; 9 bases agree with TRBD1. V dropped 3 bases and J dropped 7; count of bases not matched to a gene: 4. Germline loops: CDR1 DFQATT, CDR2 SNEGSKA (reference sequence). The CDR3 loop spans 14 amino acids. CDR3 sequence: CSASGQGPNSPLHF. CDR3 bases: TGCAGTGCTAGTGGACAGGGGCCAAATTCACCCCTCCACTTT.

This clone was observed a handful of times. V and J are TRBV9 and TRBJ1-2, with 9 bases lining up with TRBD1. The CDR3 length is 16 residues. Germline V CDR1 and CDR2: SGDLS, YYNGEE. The V gene end was trimmed by 4 bases and the J gene end by 8 bases; junction bases not matched to a gene: 15. The CDR3 DNA is TGTGCCAGCAGCCTTCGGGACAGGGAAATTTTCTACGGCTACACCTTC. This encodes CASSLRDREIFYGYTF.

This clone was observed a few times. The V gene is TRBV6-6, the J gene TRBJ2-1; D remains ambiguous. The CDR3 runs 14 residues. V was pared by 0 bases and J by 6 bases, with 9 bases between. The germline V gene encodes CDR1 MNHNY and CDR2 SVGAGI (reference sequence). The CDR3 DNA follows: TGTGCCAGCAGTTACTCTACTACTCGCAATGAGCAGTTCTTC. Protein: CASSYSTTRNEQFF.

The chain has TRBV5-1 and TRBJ1-1, with 9 bases fitting TRBD1. The germline V gene has CDR1 SGHRS and CDR2 YFSETQ. J gave up 5 bases and V 4 bases, and 9 bases lay outside the gene matches. The CDR3 is made up of 15 amino acids. CDR3: CASSLGQGAGTEAFF. For the CDR3, the DNA is TGCGCCAGCAGCCTGGGACAGGGAGCAGGGACTGAAGCTTTCTTT.

The chain recombines TRBV28 with TRBJ2-7; tentatively, D is TRBD1 (5 bases). In germline, CDR1 is MDHEN, CDR2 SYDVKM. This CDR3 comprises 12 residues. Between the trimmed V and J ends, which lost 5 bases and 6 bases, there was a span of 11 bases. In DNA, the CDR3 is TGTGCCAGCAGTAAGTCAAGGGGCGAGCAGTACTTC. It translates to CASSKSRGEQYF.

This clone was recorded only once. This sequence joins TRBV14 and TRBJ1-2; D is perhaps TRBD1 (6 bases). The CDR3 spans 13 residues. CDR1 is SGHDN and CDR2 is FVKESK in the germline V gene. V lost 4 bases and J 1 base, leaving 7 bases between the germline ends. The CDR3 DNA follows: TGTGCCAGCAGCCGGACAGTTAACTATGGCTACACCTTC. Protein sequence: CASSRTVNYGYTF.

This clone has just a few counts. The chain links TRBV3-1 (or the pseudogene TRBV3-2) to TRBJ2-7; 7 bases map to TRBD2. In germline, CDR1 is LGHDT, CDR2 YNNKEL (reference sequence). J lost 2 bases, V lost 4 bases, and 8 bases had no gene match. This CDR3 is 15 amino acids long. CDR3 bases: TGTGCCAGCAGCCTTCTAAGCAGCGGGGCCTACGAGCAGTACTTC. Its translation: CASSLLSSGAYEQYF.

The rearrangement joins TRBV5-4 to TRBJ2-3; 8 bases line up with TRBD2. V lost 3 bases and J lost 3; bases outside the gene matches: 9. Germline loops: CDR1 SGHNT, CDR2 YYREEE (reference sequence). The length of the CDR3 is 16 residues. The CDR3 DNA reads as TGTGCCAGCAGCTCCGGCGGGGGGCTGGTGACAGATACGCAGTATTTT. Amino acids: CASSSGGGLVTDTQYF.

The rearrangement links TRBV11-2 to TRBJ2-6, with a weak D call TRBD1 (6 bases). The germline CDR1 and CDR2 sequences are SGHAT and FQNNGV. V gave up 5 bases and J gave up 0 bases, with 17 bases separating them. The length of the CDR3 is 18 residues. The CDR3 sequence: CASSPGQTTSSGANVLTF. Here the CDR3 DNA reads TGTGCCAGCAGCCCCGGACAGACGACGAGCTCTGGGGCCAACGTCCTGACTTTC.

The chain is built from TRBV4-3 and TRBJ2-2; no reliable D call. V was trimmed by 0 bases and J by 2 bases, leaving 16 bases between them. The CDR3 loop spans 18 amino acids. Per germline, CDR1 LGHNA and CDR2 YSLEER. The CDR3 is CASSQEMLAALNTGELFF. The CDR3 bases are TGCGCCAGCAGCCAAGAAATGCTCGCGGCCCTTAACACCGGGGAGCTGTTTTTT.

This chain uses TRBV9 with TRBJ2-3, with D possibly TRBD1 on 6 matching bases. The germline V and J ends were trimmed by 4 bases and 2 bases, with 11 bases remaining between them. Germline assignment: CDR1 SGDLS and CDR2 YYNGEE. This CDR3 region has 14 residues. The CDR3 DNA follows: TGTGCCAGCAGCCTCGGACAGATCACAGATACGCAGTATTTT. This sequence encodes CASSLGQITDTQYF.

The chain recombines TRBV27 with TRBJ2-7, with 10 nucleotides matching TRBD2. Trimming removed 4 bases from V and 3 bases from J; junction bases left unmatched: 6. The length of the CDR3 is 15 residues. Germline CDR1 reads MNHEY; CDR2 reads SMNVEV (reference sequence). The CDR3 DNA is TGTGCCAGCAGTTGGACCGGGACTAGCGTCTACGAGCAGTACTTC. Translation gives CASSWTGTSVYEQYF.

The gene calls are TRBV18 and TRBJ2-3, with a possible D match to TRBD1 (6 bases). Per germline, CDR1 KGHSH and CDR2 LQKENI. V was clipped by 3 bases and J by 4 bases, with 14 bases between them. This CDR3 is built from 15 residues. In DNA, the CDR3 is TGTGCCAGCTCACCGCCAGGGGAAGGGGCAGATACGCAGTATTTT. Protein product: CASSPPGEGADTQYF.

The chain couples TRBV27 to TRBJ1-4, with D possibly being TRBD1 (6 bases). This CDR3 region has 15 residues. Germline loops: CDR1 MNHEY, CDR2 SMNVEV (reference sequence). V lost 5 bases and J lost 4, with 14 bases in between. The CDR3: CASSPRGRNNEKLFF. In DNA form, the CDR3 reads TGTGCCAGCAGTCCCAGGGGTCGAAATAATGAAAAACTGTTTTTT.

The rearrangement joins TRBV5-1 to TRBJ1-1; 10 positions match TRBD1. The CDR3 loop spans 16 amino acids. The V gene end was trimmed by 4 bases and the J gene end by 0 bases; junction bases not matched to a gene: 6. Germline V lookup: CDR1 SGHRS, CDR2 YFSETQ. CDR3 sequence reads: CASSPGTGVMNTEAFF. For the CDR3, the DNA is TGCGCCAGCAGCCCTGGGACAGGGGTAATGAACACTGAAGCTTTCTTT.

This chain uses TRBV29-1 with TRBJ2-3, with 7 bases lining up with TRBD2. Unmatched junction bases numbered 6, after V lost 3 bases and J lost 6 bases. Germline CDR1 reads SQVTM; CDR2 reads ANQGSEA. This CDR3 spans 13 amino acids. CDR3: CSVEAGVSDTQYF. The CDR3 nucleotides are TGCAGCGTTGAGGCGGGAGTATCGGATACGCAGTATTTT.

This chain joins TRBV9 and TRBJ2-3; 9 nucleotides agree with TRBD2. The V segment lost 0 bases and the J segment 6 bases; nucleotides outside the gene matches: 5. Germline assignment: CDR1 SGDLS and CDR2 YYNGEE. CDR3 size: 15 residues. DNA for the CDR3: TGTGCCAGCAGCGTAGGCGGGGGGGCTTGGGATACGCAGTATTTT. This translates into CASSVGGGAWDTQYF.

J is TRBJ2-7 and V is TRBV19, with a possible D match to TRBD2 (5 bases). CDR3 length equals 15 residues. Trimming left V 4 bases short and J 2 bases short, with 15 bases between. Germline V CDR1 and CDR2: LNHDA, SQIVND (reference sequence). The CDR3 sequence: CASSKLAGLAYEQYF. Written as DNA, the CDR3 is TGTGCCAGTAGTAAACTGGCGGGTCTGGCCTACGAGCAGTACTTC.

This chain uses TRBV7-6 with TRBJ2-2, with 7 nucleotides matching TRBD2. Germline V gene sequence: CDR1 SGHVS, CDR2 FNYEAQ. With V trimmed by 1 base and J by 1 base, 3 bases remained unmatched. This CDR3 has 16 residues. CDR3 DNA: TGTGCCAGCAGCTTAGGAGCGGGAAAGAACACCGGGGAGCTGTTTTTT. Amino acid sequence: CASSLGAGKNTGELFF.

The chain links TRBV21-1 to TRBJ1-5. TRBV21-1 is flagged as a pseudogene. CDR3 length: 20 residues. This CDR3 reads CASSKFIVRERRIGNQPQHF. DNA of the CDR3: TGTGCCAGCAGCAAATTCATAGTCCGCGAGAGGCGCATTGGCAATCAGCCCCAGCATTTT.

This rearrangement joins TRBV15 to TRBJ1-1; D is possibly TRBD1 (5 bases). The germline CDR1 and CDR2 sequences are LNHNV and YYDKDF (reference sequence). The CDR3 sequence is 17 residues long. Trimming shortened V by 0 bases and J by 0 bases, and 14 bases separated the two germline ends. CDR3 DNA: TGTGCCACCAGCAGAGAGGGGGGGTTTCGTATGAACACTGAAGCTTTCTTT. Amino acids: CATSREGGFRMNTEAFF.